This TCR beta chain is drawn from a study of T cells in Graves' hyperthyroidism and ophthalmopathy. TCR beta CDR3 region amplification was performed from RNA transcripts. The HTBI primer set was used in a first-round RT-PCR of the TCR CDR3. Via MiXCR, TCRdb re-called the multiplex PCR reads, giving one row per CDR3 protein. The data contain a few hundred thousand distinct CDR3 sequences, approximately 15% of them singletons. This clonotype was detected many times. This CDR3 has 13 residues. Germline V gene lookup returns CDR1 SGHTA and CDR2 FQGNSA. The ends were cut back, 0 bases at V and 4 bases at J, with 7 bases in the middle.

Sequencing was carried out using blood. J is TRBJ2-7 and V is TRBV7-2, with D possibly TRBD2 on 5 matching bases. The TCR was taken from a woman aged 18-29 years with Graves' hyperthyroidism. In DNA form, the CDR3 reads TGTGCCAGCAGCTTAGCTTGGGAGTACGAGCAGTACTTC. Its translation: CASSLAWEYEQYF.